This TCR beta chain originates from a study of patients and donors after allogeneic stem cell transplantation (dated by TCRdb to about 2020). Looking up the germline V gene yields CDR1 ENHRY and CDR2 SYGVKD. The CDR3 spans 14 residues, from the cysteine through the phenylalanine. CDR3 DNA only is kept here, 42 bases in frame from base 1. On this clonotype: Its antigen is still unknown. At one end the junction does not follow the germline gene, possibly because of a read error.

The protocol used for the library was RT-PCR. TCRdb records NextSeq 550 as the sequencer. TCRdb handled the public reads itself, with Q25 trimming in fastp and clone calling in MiXCR, and kept productive beta chains. One record per CDR3 amino acid sequence lists the most common genes and DNA. This sample lists approximately 410,000 distinct CDR3 sequences; approximately 16% were detected once. The leading ten clones occupy less than 8% of the sample. Sequences were obtained from blood, either unsorted or a sorted T cell fraction (not recorded which). This clonotype originated in a human donor who was either an allogeneic HSCT recipient or a stem cell or donor lymphocyte infusion donor (not recorded which). It is not recorded whose cells these are; they may come from a transplant donor. The sequence joins TRBV10-3 to TRBJ1-3; no D gene can be assigned with confidence. The DNA reads as follows: TGTGCCATAACGGGCGGTACTTCTGGGAACACCATATATTTT. Translation gives CAITGGTSGNTIYF.